The 18 T cell receptor beta chains below all came from one sample that was sequenced in a study of cytomegalovirus exposure and HLA in healthy donors. Both 60 Vbeta primers and 13 Jbeta primers went into the PCR. Generated by immunoSEQ multiplex PCR, the TCRdb table keeps only in-frame clones and is missing some. The table records approximately 190,000 clones, 70% to 85% of them present only once. The sequencing input was PBMCs. The origin of the receptors is a boy aged 2 to 10 in good health and CMV-seronegative.

This rearrangement joins TRBV7-2 to TRBJ2-5; 7 nucleotides match TRBD1. CDR1 is SGHTA and CDR2 is FQGNSA in the germline V gene. Trimming removed 4 bases from V and 2 bases from J; junction bases left unmatched: 4. This CDR3 has 14 residues. CDR3 nucleotides: TGTGCCAGCAGCTCCCCAGGGGGTCAAGAGACCCAGTACTTC. Its protein product is CASSSPGGQETQYF.

The V gene is TRBV28, the J gene TRBJ1-1; D is undetermined. V gave up 5 bases and J gave up 3 bases, with 7 bases separating them. The CDR3 covers 12 residues. Germline CDR1 reads MDHEN; CDR2 reads SYDVKM. CDR3 loop: CASSPVHTEAFF. CDR3 nucleotides: TGTGCCAGCAGTCCCGTCCACACTGAAGCTTTCTTT.

The gene calls are TRBV6-1 and TRBJ1-1; no firm D call. Trimming stripped 7 bases from V and 3 bases from J, with 12 bases between. Per germline, CDR1 MNHNS and CDR2 SASEGT. The CDR3 consists of 13 residues. The CDR3 protein is CASNPFRDTEAFF. CDR3 DNA sequence: TGTGCCAGCAACCCATTTCGGGACACTGAAGCTTTCTTT.

J is TRBJ1-1 and V is TRBV4-1, with a possible D match to TRBD1 (5 bases). The CDR3 has 13 residues. Trimming removed 3 bases at V and 10 bases at J, with 15 bases between. Germline values: CDR1 MGHRA, CDR2 YSYEKL. CDR3 sequence (DNA): TGCGCCAGCAGCCAGCTTCTAAGCCAGGGAGCTTTCTTT. This codes for CASSQLLSQGAFF.

This clone appeared once. V gene TRBV7-2 combines with J gene TRBJ1-5, with 11 positions matching TRBD1. The CDR3 is 16 amino acids. The germline gives CDR1 SGHTA, CDR2 FQGNSA. V was clipped by 5 bases and J by 2 bases; unmatched bases: 5. The DNA of the CDR3 is TGTGCCAGCAGCCCAGGACAGGGGGCGGGCAATCAGCCCCAGCATTTT. Translated: CASSPGQGAGNQPQHF. The full variable domain, with the rest looked up from reference TRBV7-2 and TRBJ1-5, is GAGVSQSPSNKVTEKGKDVELRCDPISGHTALYWYRQSLGQGLEFLIYFQGNSAPDKSGLPSDRFSAERTGGSVSTLTIQRTQQEDSAVYLCASSPGQGAGNQPQHFGDGTRLSIL.

The J gene is TRBJ1-1, the V gene TRBV10-3; no reliable D call. CDR1 is ENHRY and CDR2 is SYGVKD in the germline V gene. The CDR3 runs to 15 residues. The V gene lost 1 base and the J gene lost 5 bases, with 14 bases spanning the gap. CDR3 in DNA: TGTGCCATCAGTGAGTATAGGGAGGCCTGGACTGAAGCTTTCTTT. As protein: CAISEYREAWTEAFF.

The chain combines TRBV7-3 with TRBJ2-3, with TRBD2 matching over 7 bases. The CDR3 is made up of 15 amino acids. Germline V lookup: CDR1 SGHTA, CDR2 FQGTGA. The trim removed 1 base at V and 0 bases at J, leaving 1 base unmatched. The CDR3 nucleotides read TGTGCCAGCAGCTTAATGGGGGGGAGCACAGATACGCAGTATTTT. Amino acids: CASSLMGGSTDTQYF. The whole variable domain, remainder taken from reference TRBV7-3 and TRBJ2-3, is GAGVSQTPSNKVTEKGKYVELRCDPISGHTALYWYRQSLGQGPEFLIYFQGTGAADDSGLPNDRFFAVRPEGSVSTLKIQRTERGDSAVYLCASSLMGGSTDTQYFGPGTRLTVL.

This clone was observed a single time. This chain uses TRBV11-2 with TRBJ1-1; 7 bases are a match to TRBD1. The V gene's germline CDR1 is SGHAT and CDR2 FQNNGV. The CDR3 contains 13 residues. The J segment lost 8 bases and the V segment lost 5 bases, leaving 8 bases of the junction unmatched. The CDR3 loop is CASSKGTGVEAFF. The CDR3 coding sequence is TGTGCCAGCAGCAAAGGAACAGGGGTCGAAGCTTTCTTT.

The rearrangement links TRBV7-9 to TRBJ2-3; weak D call: TRBD2 (7 bases). Trimming took off 1 base at V and 4 bases at J, with 12 bases between the two ends. CDR3 length: 15 amino acids. Germline values: CDR1 SEHNR, CDR2 FQNEAQ (reference sequence). Written as DNA, the CDR3 is TGTGCCAGCAGCTTAGTGGGGGGGGGCCCAGATACGCAGTATTTT. As protein: CASSLVGGGPDTQYF.

V is TRBV6-6 and J is TRBJ2-1; possibly TRBD2 for D (6 bases). V was trimmed by 6 bases and J by 7 bases, leaving 7 bases between them. Germline V gene data show CDR1 as MNHNY and CDR2 as SVGAGI (reference sequence). There are 11 residues in the CDR3. CDR3 sequence: CASSSGNEQFF. CDR3 coding DNA: TGTGCCAGCAGCAGCGGGAATGAGCAGTTCTTC.

V gene TRBV29-1 combines with J gene TRBJ1-1, with D tentatively TRBD1 (5 bases). The length of the CDR3 is 14 residues. Germline V gene lookup returns CDR1 SQVTM and CDR2 ANQGSEA. V was trimmed by 3 bases and J by 1 base, leaving 12 bases between them. The CDR3 spells CSVEASGGNTEAFF. The CDR3 coding sequence is TGCAGCGTTGAGGCGTCCGGGGGGAACACTGAAGCTTTCTTT.

The chain links TRBV4-3 to TRBJ1-2; D possibly corresponds to TRBD1 (6 bases). This CDR3 has 17 amino acids. Germline CDR1 LGHNA, CDR2 YSLEER. The ends were cut back, 0 bases at V and 7 bases at J, with 21 bases in the middle. The CDR3 protein is CASSQDQTGAPPGGYTF. CDR3 nucleotide sequence: TGCGCCAGCAGCCAAGATCAGACAGGAGCACCCCCCGGTGGCTACACCTTC.

Worth noting for this clone: A read error may account for a junction end that differs from germline. This rearrangement joins TRBV5-6 to TRBJ2-5; TRBD2 is a possible D gene (7 bases). Per germline, CDR1 SGHDT and CDR2 YYEEEE. The CDR3 is 17 residues long. The CDR3 bases are TGTACCAGCAGCTTGCTTGGAGGTGGGGGGGCCCAAGAGACCCAGTACTTC. Translated: CTSSLLGGGGAQETQYF. Filled out from reference TRBV5-6 and TRBJ2-5, the complete variable domain reads DAGVTQSPTHLIKTRGQQVTLRCSPKSGHDTVSWYQQALGQGPQFIFQYYEEEERQRGNFPDRFSGHQFPNYSSELNVNALLLGDSALYLCTSSLLGGGGAQETQYFGPGTRLLVL.

This clone was observed a handful of times. The chain couples TRBV28 to TRBJ1-1; D is uncertain. There are 18 residues in the CDR3. V was trimmed by 5 bases and J by 0 bases, leaving 22 bases between them. The germline gives CDR1 MDHEN, CDR2 SYDVKM. The DNA of the CDR3 is TGTGCCAGCAGTCCCTGGTCGGCAGCTAGCCTTATGAACACTGAAGCTTTCTTT. It codes for CASSPWSAASLMNTEAFF.

The rearrangement uses TRBV9 and TRBJ2-3, with 9 bases matching TRBD2. Per germline, CDR1 SGDLS and CDR2 YYNGEE. V was clipped by 0 bases and J by 5 bases; unmatched bases: 10. The CDR3 contains 17 residues. The CDR3 sequence: CASSVAPAGGLGDTQYF. CDR3 in DNA: TGTGCCAGCAGCGTAGCCCCAGCGGGGGGCCTTGGAGATACGCAGTATTTT.

V usage is TRBV29-1 and J usage is TRBJ2-2, with 7 bases lining up with TRBD2. The J segment lost 3 bases and the V segment lost 6 bases, leaving 16 bases of the junction unmatched. CDR1 SQVTM and CDR2 ANQGSEA come from the germline V gene. The CDR3 totals 17 residues. CDR3 nucleotides: TGCAGCGTGGGGGGGGAGACGGGGCGTGAGGACACCGGGGAGCTGTTTTTT. Amino acids: CSVGGETGREDTGELFF.

The genes are TRBV4-2 and TRBJ2-1; 7 bases map to TRBD2. Germline trimming cut 5 bases from V and 6 bases from J; bases unmatched to any gene: 10. The CDR3 spans 15 residues. Per germline, CDR1 LGHNA and CDR2 YNFKEQ. The chain's CDR3 is CASSWEGERPNEQFF. The CDR3 DNA follows: TGTGCCAGCAGCTGGGAGGGAGAAAGGCCCAATGAGCAGTTCTTC.

The rearrangement uses TRBV6-1 and TRBJ2-1, with 9 positions matching TRBD1. Germline V gene lookup returns CDR1 MNHNS and CDR2 SASEGT. The CDR3 covers 15 residues. J lost 3 bases, V lost 8 bases, and 8 bases had no gene match. In DNA form, the CDR3 reads TGTGCCAGCGAAACAGGGGGCCTATTCTACAATGAGCAGTTCTTC. Amino acid sequence: CASETGGLFYNEQFF.